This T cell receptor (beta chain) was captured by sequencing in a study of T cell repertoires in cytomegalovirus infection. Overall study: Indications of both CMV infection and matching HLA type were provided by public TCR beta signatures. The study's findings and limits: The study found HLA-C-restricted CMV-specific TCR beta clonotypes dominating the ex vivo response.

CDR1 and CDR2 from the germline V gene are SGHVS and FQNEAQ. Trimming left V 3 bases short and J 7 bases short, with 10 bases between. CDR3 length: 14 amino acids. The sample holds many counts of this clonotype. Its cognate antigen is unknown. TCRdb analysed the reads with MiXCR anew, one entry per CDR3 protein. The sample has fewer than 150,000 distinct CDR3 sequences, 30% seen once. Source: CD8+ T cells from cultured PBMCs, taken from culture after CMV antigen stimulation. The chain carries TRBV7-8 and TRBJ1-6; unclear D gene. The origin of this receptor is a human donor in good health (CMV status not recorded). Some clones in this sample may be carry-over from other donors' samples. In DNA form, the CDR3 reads TGTGCCAGCAGCTTGTATTACGGAAATTCACCCCTCCACTTT. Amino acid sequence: CASSLYYGNSPLHF.